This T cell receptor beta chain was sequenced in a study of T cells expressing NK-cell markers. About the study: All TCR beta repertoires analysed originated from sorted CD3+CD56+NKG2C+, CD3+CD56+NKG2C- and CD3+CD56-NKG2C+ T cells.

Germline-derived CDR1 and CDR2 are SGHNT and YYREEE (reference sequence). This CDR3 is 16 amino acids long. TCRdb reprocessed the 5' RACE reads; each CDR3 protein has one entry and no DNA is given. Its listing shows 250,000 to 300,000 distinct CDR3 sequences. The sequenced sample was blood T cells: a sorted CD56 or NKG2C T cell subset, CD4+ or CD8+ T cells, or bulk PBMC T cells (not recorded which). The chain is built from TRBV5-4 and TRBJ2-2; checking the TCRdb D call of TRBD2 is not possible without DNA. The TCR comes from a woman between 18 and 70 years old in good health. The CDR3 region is CASSRLLAGGTGELFF.